This T cell receptor (beta chain) was recorded in a study of T cells in Graves' hyperthyroidism and ophthalmopathy. Across the whole study: Staff took peripheral blood when the initial diagnosis was made, before any treatment began.

Authors of the study amplified TCR beta CDR3 regions from RNA transcripts. The HTBI primer set served for first-round RT-PCR of the TCR CDR3. TCRdb re-called the multiplex PCR reads through MiXCR, storing one row per CDR3 protein. The profile covers a few hundred thousand distinct CDR3 sequences, with roughly 15% appearing a single time and roughly 13% taken by the ten largest. CDR1 MNHEY and CDR2 SVGEGT come from the germline V gene. With 8 bases removed from V and 5 bases from J, the gap between germline ends came to 13 bases. The length of the CDR3 is 13 residues. Patients aged 18 to 65 had newly diagnosed hyperthyroidism lasting under 2 months. Patients with uncontrolled infections, other autoimmune diseases, pregnancy or lactation were excluded. Each diagnosis was grounded in clinical symptoms, serum thyroxine and TRAb, thyroid ultrasound, and orbital computed tomography.

The sequencing input was blood. The rearrangement links TRBV6-2 or TRBV6-3 to TRBJ1-5, with D perhaps TRBD1 (5 bases). The receptor's source is a woman between 40 and 55 years old with Graves' hyperthyroidism that later progressed to Graves' ophthalmopathy. CDR3 sequence: CASSPGLYQPQHF. DNA for the CDR3: TGTGCCAGCTCCCCAGGGTTATATCAGCCCCAGCATTTT.